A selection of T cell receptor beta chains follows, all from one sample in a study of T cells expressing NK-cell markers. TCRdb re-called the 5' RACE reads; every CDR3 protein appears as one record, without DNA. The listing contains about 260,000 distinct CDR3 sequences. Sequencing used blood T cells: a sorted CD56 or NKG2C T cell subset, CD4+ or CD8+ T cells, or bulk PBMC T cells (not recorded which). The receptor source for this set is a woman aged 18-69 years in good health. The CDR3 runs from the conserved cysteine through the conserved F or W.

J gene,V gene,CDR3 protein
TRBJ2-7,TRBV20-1,CSARDSGKGDYEQYF
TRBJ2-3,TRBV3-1,CASSPPGLDTQYF
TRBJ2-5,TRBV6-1,CASTGGTTQETQYF
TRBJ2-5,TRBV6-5,CASSYSIGETQYF
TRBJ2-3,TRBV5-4,CASINSGGITDTQYF
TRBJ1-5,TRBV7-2,CASSLGREGPQHF
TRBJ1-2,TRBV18,CASSPGYNYGYTF
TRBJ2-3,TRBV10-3,CAISVRQGEDTQYF
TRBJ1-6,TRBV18,CASSPAGGNSPLHF
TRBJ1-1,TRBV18,CASSVQVTEAFF
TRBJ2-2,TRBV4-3,CASSLFSGGGSTGELFF
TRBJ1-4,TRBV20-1,CSAREGAGNEKLFF
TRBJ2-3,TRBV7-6,CASSLFRGRTDTQYF
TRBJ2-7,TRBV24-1,CAPTHETYEQYF
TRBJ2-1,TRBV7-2,CASSSRVGNEQFF
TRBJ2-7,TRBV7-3,CASSQFGQYEQYF
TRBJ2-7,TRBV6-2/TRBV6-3,CASSYDDQASYEQYF
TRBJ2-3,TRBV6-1,CASSRDSADTQYF
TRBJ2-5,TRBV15,CATSREGLQETQYF
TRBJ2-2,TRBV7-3,CASSRVVGELFF
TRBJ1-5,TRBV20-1,CSASAGPSNQPQHF
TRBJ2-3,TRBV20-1,CSARRGPSTDTQYF
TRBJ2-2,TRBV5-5,CASSVGLATNTGELFF
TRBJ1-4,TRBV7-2,CASSLVQTANEKLFF
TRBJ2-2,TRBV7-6,CASSAPSRGVGELFF
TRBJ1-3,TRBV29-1,CSGRESGNTIYF
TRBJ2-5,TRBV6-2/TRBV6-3,CASSPSARPETQYF
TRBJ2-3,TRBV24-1,CATSALGEESTDTQYF
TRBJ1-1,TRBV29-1,CSVDVQRGAFF
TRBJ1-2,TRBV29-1,CSVEGAGGSGYTF
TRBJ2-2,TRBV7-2,CASTTEPGELFF
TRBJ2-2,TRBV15,CATSREKNTGELFF
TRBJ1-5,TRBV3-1,CASSQGQINQPQHF
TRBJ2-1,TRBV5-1,CASSWGVAGEQFF
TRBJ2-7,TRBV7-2,CASSFINEQYF
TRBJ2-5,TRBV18,CASSPQRLAEETQYF
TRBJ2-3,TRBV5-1,CASSLGGTGMRTQYF
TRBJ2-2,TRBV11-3,CASSLGGLASGELFF
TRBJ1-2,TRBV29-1,CSVGSDSTNYGYTF
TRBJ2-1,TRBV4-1,CASSQPTSGGHFEQFF
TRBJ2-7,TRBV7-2,CASSDRSFYEQYF
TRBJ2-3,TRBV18,CASSPALNVDTQYF
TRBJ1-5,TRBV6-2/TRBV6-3,CASSPRGHGNQPQHF
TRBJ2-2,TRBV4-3,CASSQVVLQDRGRAGELFF
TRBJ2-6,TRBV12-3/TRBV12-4,CASSSPGMSSGANVLTF
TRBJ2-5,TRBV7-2,CASSSAQTQETQYF
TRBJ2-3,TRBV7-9,CASSDTAQGHTDTQYF
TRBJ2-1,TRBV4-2,CASSQPGGLAGAVQFF
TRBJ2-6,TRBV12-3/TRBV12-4,CASSSPGTGSVLTF
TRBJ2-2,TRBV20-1,CSARDPGQGAKTGELFF